This T cell receptor beta chain was found in a study of Graves' ophthalmopathy and Graves' hyperthyroidism. The germline V gene encodes CDR1 SQVTM and CDR2 ANQGSEA. CDR3 size: 12 residues. V lost 6 bases and J lost 1, with 9 bases in between. The authors amplified TCR beta CDR3 regions, and they did so from RNA transcripts for repertoire sequencing. HTBI primers were employed in first-round RT-PCR, then a second-round multiplex PCR followed. A single record per CDR3 protein comes from TCRdb applying MiXCR to the multiplex PCR reads. The sample holds 900,000 to 1,200,000 distinct CDR3 sequences, about two fifths seen once.

The receptor's source is an adult man with Graves' hyperthyroidism. The sequenced material came from peripheral blood or thyroid tissue (not recorded which). This sequence joins TRBV29-1 and TRBJ1-1; D is possibly TRBD1 (6 bases). CDR3: CSVTGQNTEAFF. The CDR3 nucleotides read TGCAGCGTCACAGGGCAGAACACTGAAGCTTTCTTT. The full variable domain, in which reference TRBV29-1 and TRBJ1-1 provide the parts outside the CDR3, is SAVISQKPSRDICQRGTSLTIQCQVDSQVTMMFWYRQQPGQSLTLIATANQGSEATYESGFVIDKFPISRPNLTFSTLTVSNMSPEDSSIYLCSVTGQNTEAFFGQGTRLTVV.